A single sample is the source of the 23 T cell receptor beta chains below, sequenced in a study of CD8+CD57+ T cells in acquired aplastic anemia. Genomic DNA provided the template from which TCR beta VDJ and CDR3 profiles were obtained. TCRdb redid the calling of the reads with MiXCR, one entry per CDR3 protein. Of more than 250,000 distinct CDR3 sequences in the sample, about 56% were seen once. Material for sequencing was sorted CD4+, CD8+, or CD8+CD57+ T cells (not recorded which) from PBMCs. The origin of the receptors is a human donor with severe aplastic anemia or a healthy control (not recorded which).

This chain links TRBV7-2 with TRBJ1-3, with TRBD1 identical over 7 bases. CDR3 size: 14 residues. Germline-derived CDR1 and CDR2 are SGHTA and FQGNSA. V lost 4 bases and J lost 2; bases outside the gene matches: 2. The CDR3 bases are TGTGCCAGCAGCTCTGGACAGGCTGGAAACACCATATATTTT. Amino acid sequence: CASSSGQAGNTIYF.

The chain recombines TRBV7-9 with TRBJ2-7; perhaps D is TRBD1 or TRBD2 (5 bases each). The V gene lost 3 bases and the J gene lost 12 bases, with 12 bases spanning the gap. Germline V gene lookup returns CDR1 SEHNR and CDR2 FQNEAQ (reference sequence). The CDR3 spans 11 residues. CDR3 residues: CASSFGDQGYF. The CDR3 region has the DNA TGTGCCAGCAGCTTCGGGGACCAGGGGTACTTC.

This clonotype appeared a single time. CDR3 in amino acids: CATSDPTGVGGEQFF. The DNA for the CDR3 is TGTGCCACCAGTGACCCCACGGGGGTAGGGGGTGAGCAGTTCTTC. V usage is TRBV24-1 and J usage is TRBJ2-1, with D tentatively TRBD1 or TRBD2 (6 bases each). Germline V gene lookup returns CDR1 KGHDR and CDR2 SFDVKD. The CDR3 is 15 residues long. The germline V and J ends were trimmed by 4 bases and 9 bases, with 18 bases remaining between them.

The chain carries TRBV7-9 and TRBJ1-1, with D uncertain. Germline assignment: CDR1 SEHNR and CDR2 FQNEAQ (reference sequence). V was pared by 0 bases and J by 1 base, with 6 bases between. CDR3 length equals 14 residues. CDR3 protein: CASSLAKGNTEAFF. The CDR3 DNA reads TGTGCCAGCAGCTTAGCAAAAGGGAACACTGAAGCTTTCTTT.

Points on this clonotype: A much larger clone sits a single nucleotide away, making a read error possible. V usage is TRBV5-6 and J usage is TRBJ2-7; a weak D match, TRBD2 (7 bases). Germline values: CDR1 SGHDT, CDR2 YYEEEE. The CDR3 has 15 residues. Trimming removed 2 bases from V and 0 bases from J, with 12 bases in between. The CDR3 reads CASSLRGGVSYEQYF. CDR3 nucleotide sequence: TGTGCCAGCAGCTTAAGGGGGGGGGTCTCCTACGAGCAGTACTTC. Combining the CDR3 with reference TRBV5-6 and TRBJ2-7 gives the whole variable domain DAGVTQSPTHLIKTRGQQVTLRCSPKSGHDTVSWYQQALGQGPQFIFQYYEEEERQRGNFPDRFSGHQFPNYSSELNVNALLLGDSALYLCASSLRGGVSYEQYFGPGTRLTVT.

This clonotype was found once. The rearrangement uses TRBV15 and TRBJ2-1, with D unclear. V shed 1 base and J shed 5 bases, with 15 bases lying between them. The CDR3 runs to 16 residues. Germline CDR1 and CDR2: LNHNV and YYDKDF (reference sequence). The CDR3 nucleotides read TGTGCCACCAGCAGAGGGGTCACCCCACCCGACAATGAGCAGTTCTTC. Translation gives CATSRGVTPPDNEQFF.

This clonotype showed up just once. This sequence may be a read error, since a much larger clone differs from it by one base. The V and J genes are TRBV10-1 and TRBJ1-2; D uncertain. The CDR3 is 15 amino acids. Germline CDR1 reads WNHNN; CDR2 reads SYGVQD (reference sequence). The CDR3 region is CAISYFSTSNYGYTF. The CDR3, as DNA: TGTGCCATCAGTTACTTCTCGACGTCTAACTATGGCTACACCTTC.

Many counts were recorded for this clonotype. J is TRBJ2-3 and V is TRBV2; tentative D call: TRBD2 (6 bases). From germline, CDR1 is SNHLY and CDR2 FYNNEI. The CDR3 totals 13 residues. V lost 4 bases to trimming and J lost 6 bases, with 11 bases between them. The CDR3 DNA reads as TGTGCCAGCAGTGGGCAGGGACTGGATACGCAGTATTTT. The encoded protein is CASSGQGLDTQYF.

With regard to this clonotype: An end of the junction differs from the germline gene, which may be a read error. V usage is TRBV12-3 or TRBV12-4 and J usage is TRBJ2-6; 7 nucleotides agree with TRBD1. This CDR3 spans 13 amino acids. The CDR3 coding sequence is TGTGCCAGCAGTTGGAGACAGGGTGGCACTGAAGCTTTC. Translated, it gives CASSWRQGGTEAF.

The chain is built from TRBV7-8 and TRBJ2-7; 8 nucleotides agree with TRBD2. This CDR3 comprises 14 residues. CDR1 is SGHVS and CDR2 is FQNEAQ in the germline V gene. J was trimmed by 2 bases and V by 3 bases; bases with no gene match: 3. CDR3 nucleotides: TGTGCCAGCAGCTTTTGGCGGGGGGCCTACGAGCAGTACTTC. Translated, it gives CASSFWRGAYEQYF.

The chain links TRBV9 to TRBJ2-1; D gene ambiguous. Germline CDR1 is SGDLS and CDR2 is YYNGEE. With 0 bases removed from V and 3 bases from J, the gap between germline ends came to 13 bases. The CDR3 consists of 16 residues. The CDR3 bases are TGTGCCAGCAGCGTAGCTCTGACTCAGTACTACAATGAGCAGTTCTTC. The encoded protein is CASSVALTQYYNEQFF.

The sample holds many counts of this clonotype. The chain is built from TRBV5-1 and TRBJ2-7; 8 nucleotides align to TRBD1. The V and J ends lost 0 bases and 7 bases, in that order; junction bases with no gene match: 6. There are 14 residues in the CDR3. In germline, CDR1 is SGHRS, CDR2 YFSETQ. The CDR3: CASSLAGGDYEQYF. CDR3 DNA sequence: TGCGCCAGCAGCTTGGCAGGGGGCGATTATGAGCAGTACTTC.

This clonotype was detected once. The V call is TRBV7-9, the J call TRBJ2-7; 11 bases map to TRBD1. The CDR3 is 14 amino acids. V was clipped by 5 bases and J by 7 bases; unmatched bases: 7. CDR1 SEHNR and CDR2 FQNEAQ come from the germline V gene (reference sequence). The CDR3 loop reads CASSIGQGAEEQYF. The CDR3 DNA follows: TGTGCCAGCAGCATAGGACAGGGGGCAGAAGAGCAGTACTTC.

This clonotype was observed a single time. A much larger clone differs from this one at a single base, so this may be a read error. The J gene is TRBJ2-7, the V gene TRBV18; the D is unclear. The CDR3 has 13 residues. Germline assignment: CDR1 KGHSH and CDR2 LQKENI. CDR3 protein: CTSSPQDGYEQYF. CDR3 sequence (DNA): TGTACCAGCTCACCACAAGACGGCTACGAGCAGTACTTC. Full variable domain (remainder filled in from reference TRBV18 and TRBJ2-7): NAGVMQNPRHLVRRRGQEARLRCSPMKGHSHVYWYRQLPEEGLKFMVYLQKENIIDESGMPKERFSAEFPKEGPSILRIQQVVRGDSAAYFCTSSPQDGYEQYFGPGTRLTVT.

This clonotype is classed as medium-sized. This chain uses TRBV9 with TRBJ1-6; perhaps TRBD1 as D (5 bases). V lost 1 base, J lost 10 bases, and 6 bases lay in between. The CDR3 spans 12 residues. Germline values: CDR1 SGDLS, CDR2 YYNGEE. CDR3 residues: CASSVQGSPLHF. CDR3 DNA sequence: TGTGCCAGCAGCGTACAGGGATCACCCCTCCACTTT.

The chain is built from TRBV9 and TRBJ2-5; the match to TRBD2 covers 9 bases. Germline V lookup: CDR1 SGDLS, CDR2 YYNGEE. This CDR3 has 16 residues. With V trimmed by 0 bases and J by 4 bases, 7 bases remained unmatched. The CDR3, as DNA: TGTGCCAGCAGCGTAGCCGCGGGGGGGCGCACAGAGACCCAGTACTTC. Translated, it gives CASSVAAGGRTETQYF.

The rearrangement joins TRBV12-3 or TRBV12-4 to TRBJ2-7, with D hard to call. The CDR3 totals 13 residues. Trimming pared 4 bases from V and 5 bases from J, leaving 12 bases between. CDR3 sequence: CASSYAGSNEQYF. The DNA of the CDR3 is TGTGCCAGCAGTTATGCCGGGTCCAACGAGCAGTACTTC.

V usage is TRBV20-1 and J usage is TRBJ2-5, with D perhaps TRBD1 (6 bases). Germline V gene data show CDR1 as DFQATT and CDR2 as SNEGSKA (reference sequence). V was clipped by 1 base and J by 4 bases, with 13 bases between them. This CDR3 is 14 amino acids long. The CDR3 reads CSARVQGQIETQYF. The CDR3 bases are TGCAGTGCTAGAGTTCAGGGGCAGATAGAGACCCAGTACTTC.

The chain employs TRBV15 and TRBJ2-4, with TRBD2 matching 9 bases. J gave up 1 base and V 0 bases, and 13 bases lay outside the gene matches. This CDR3 comprises 20 residues. Germline CDR1 and CDR2: LNHNV and YYDKDF (reference sequence). CDR3 in DNA: TGTGCCACCAGCAGAGATCATCGAGCGGGAGGAGGGGGGGCCAAAAACATTCAGTACTTC. This gives the protein CATSRDHRAGGGGAKNIQYF.

The rearrangement joins TRBV9 to TRBJ2-2, with 8 bases aligning to TRBD1. V shed 0 bases, J shed 6 bases, and the junction held 1 base outside the gene matches. The CDR3 contains 14 residues. Germline CDR1 SGDLS, CDR2 YYNGEE. The CDR3 loop reads CASSVADRAGELFF. In DNA form, the CDR3 reads TGTGCCAGCAGCGTAGCGGACAGGGCCGGGGAGCTGTTTTTT.

The rearrangement links TRBV7-8 to TRBJ2-3, with 9 bases lining up with TRBD2. Germline values: CDR1 SGHVS, CDR2 FQNEAQ. The V segment lost 1 base and the J segment 0 bases; nucleotides outside the gene matches: 5. This CDR3 has 17 residues. The CDR3 reads CASSLGLAGSSTDTQYF. The CDR3 coding sequence is TGTGCCAGCAGCTTAGGCCTAGCGGGGTCTAGCACAGATACGCAGTATTTT.

This chain uses TRBV12-3 or TRBV12-4 with TRBJ2-7; tentatively, D is TRBD1 (5 bases). This CDR3 comprises 13 residues. The V and J ends lost 1 base and 5 bases respectively, with 9 bases between them. The CDR3 nucleotides are TGTGCCAGCAGTTTAGGGCAGGGTCACGAGCAGTACTTC. Translating it yields CASSLGQGHEQYF.

The rearrangement joins TRBV19 to TRBJ2-7; tentatively, D is TRBD2 (6 bases). CDR3 length: 14 residues. The germline V gene encodes CDR1 LNHDA and CDR2 SQIVND (reference sequence). V was shortened by 5 bases and J by 3 bases, with 14 bases between the two germline ends. The CDR3 here is CASSRLTGDYEQYF. In nucleotides, the CDR3 is TGTGCCAGTAGTCGCCTCACGGGGGACTACGAGCAGTACTTC.